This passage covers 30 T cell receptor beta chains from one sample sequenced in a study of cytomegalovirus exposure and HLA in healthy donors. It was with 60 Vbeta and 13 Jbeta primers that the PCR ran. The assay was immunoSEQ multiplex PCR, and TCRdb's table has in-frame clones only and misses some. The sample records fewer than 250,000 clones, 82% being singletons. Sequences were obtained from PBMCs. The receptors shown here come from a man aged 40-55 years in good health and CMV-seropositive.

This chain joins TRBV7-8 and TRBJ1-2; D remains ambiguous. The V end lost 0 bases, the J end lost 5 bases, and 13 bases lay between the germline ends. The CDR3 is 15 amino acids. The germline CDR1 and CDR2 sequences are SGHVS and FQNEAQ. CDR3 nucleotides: TGTGCCAGCAGCTTAGCGCCACAATCTCCATATGGCTACACCTTC. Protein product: CASSLAPQSPYGYTF.

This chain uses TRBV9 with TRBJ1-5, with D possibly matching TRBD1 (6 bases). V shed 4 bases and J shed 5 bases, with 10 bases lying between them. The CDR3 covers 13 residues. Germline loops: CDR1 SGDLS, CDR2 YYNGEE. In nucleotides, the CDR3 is TGTGCCAGCAGCAGCAGGGGTGATCAGCCCCAGCATTTT. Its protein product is CASSSRGDQPQHF. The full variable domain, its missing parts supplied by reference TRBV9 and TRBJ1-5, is DSGVTQTPKHLITATGQRVTLRCSPRSGDLSVYWYQQSLDQGLQFLIQYYNGEERAKGNILERFSAQQFPDLHSELNLSSLELGDSALYFCASSSRGDQPQHFGDGTRLSIL.

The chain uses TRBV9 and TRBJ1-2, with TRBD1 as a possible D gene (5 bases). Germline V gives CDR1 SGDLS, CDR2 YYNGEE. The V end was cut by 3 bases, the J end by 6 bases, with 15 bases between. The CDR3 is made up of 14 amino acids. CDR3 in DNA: TGTGCCAGCAGCGCCCACTGGGGCAGGAATGGCTACACCTTC. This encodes CASSAHWGRNGYTF. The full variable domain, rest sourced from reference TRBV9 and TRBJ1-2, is DSGVTQTPKHLITATGQRVTLRCSPRSGDLSVYWYQQSLDQGLQFLIQYYNGEERAKGNILERFSAQQFPDLHSELNLSSLELGDSALYFCASSAHWGRNGYTFGSGTRLTVV.

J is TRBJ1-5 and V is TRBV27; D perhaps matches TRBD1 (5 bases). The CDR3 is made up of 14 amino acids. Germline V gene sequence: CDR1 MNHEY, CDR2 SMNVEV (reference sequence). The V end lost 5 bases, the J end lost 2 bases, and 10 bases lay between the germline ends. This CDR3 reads CASSPGQGNQPQHF. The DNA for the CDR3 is TGTGCCAGCAGTCCAGGACAAGGCAATCAGCCCCAGCATTTT.

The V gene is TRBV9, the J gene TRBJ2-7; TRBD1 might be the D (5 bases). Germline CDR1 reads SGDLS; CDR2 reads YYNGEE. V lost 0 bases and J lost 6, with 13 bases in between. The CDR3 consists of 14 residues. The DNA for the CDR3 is TGTGCCAGCAGCGTAGGAGGCCAGGGTAGCGAGCAGTACTTC. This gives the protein CASSVGGQGSEQYF.

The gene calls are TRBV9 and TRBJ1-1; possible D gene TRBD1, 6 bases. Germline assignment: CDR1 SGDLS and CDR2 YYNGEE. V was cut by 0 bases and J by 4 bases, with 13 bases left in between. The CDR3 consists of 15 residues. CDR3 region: CASSVERTASTEAFF. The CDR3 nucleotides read TGTGCCAGCAGCGTAGAGAGGACAGCGAGCACTGAAGCTTTCTTT.

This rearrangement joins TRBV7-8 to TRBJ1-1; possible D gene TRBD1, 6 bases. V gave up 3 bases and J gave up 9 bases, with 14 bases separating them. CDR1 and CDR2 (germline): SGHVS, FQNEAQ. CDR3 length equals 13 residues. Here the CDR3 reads CASSLTRQDKAFF. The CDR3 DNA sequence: TGTGCCAGCAGCTTGACCAGACAGGATAAAGCTTTCTTT.

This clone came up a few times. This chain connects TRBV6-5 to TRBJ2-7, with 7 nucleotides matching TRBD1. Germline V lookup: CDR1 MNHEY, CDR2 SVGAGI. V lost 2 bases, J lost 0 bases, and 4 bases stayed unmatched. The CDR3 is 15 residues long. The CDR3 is CASSYGPGGSYEQYF. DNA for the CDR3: TGTGCCAGCAGTTACGGGCCAGGGGGCTCCTACGAGCAGTACTTC.

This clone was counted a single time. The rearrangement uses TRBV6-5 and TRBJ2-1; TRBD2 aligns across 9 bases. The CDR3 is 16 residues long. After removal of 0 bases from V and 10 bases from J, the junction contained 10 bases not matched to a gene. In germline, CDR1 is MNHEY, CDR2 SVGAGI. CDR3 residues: CASSYSPAGGPGEQFF. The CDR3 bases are TGTGCCAGCAGTTACTCGCCCGCGGGAGGGCCGGGAGAGCAGTTCTTC.

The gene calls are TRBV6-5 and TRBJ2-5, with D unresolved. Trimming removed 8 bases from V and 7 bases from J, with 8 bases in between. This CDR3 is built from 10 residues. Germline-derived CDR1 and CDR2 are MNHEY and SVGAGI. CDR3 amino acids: CASGHGTQYF. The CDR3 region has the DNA TGTGCCAGCGGCCATGGGACCCAGTACTTC.

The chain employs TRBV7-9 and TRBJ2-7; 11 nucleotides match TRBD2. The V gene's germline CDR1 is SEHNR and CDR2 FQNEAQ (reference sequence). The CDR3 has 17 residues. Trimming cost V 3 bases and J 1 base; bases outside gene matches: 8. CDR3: CASSLRTSGLRSYEQYF. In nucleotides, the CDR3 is TGTGCCAGCAGCTTGAGGACTAGCGGGCTGCGTTCCTACGAGCAGTACTTC.

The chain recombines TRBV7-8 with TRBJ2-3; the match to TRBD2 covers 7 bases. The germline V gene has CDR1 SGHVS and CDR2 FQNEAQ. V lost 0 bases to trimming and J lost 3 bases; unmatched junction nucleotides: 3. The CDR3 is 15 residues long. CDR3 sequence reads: CASSLAGGRTDTQYF. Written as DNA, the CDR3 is TGTGCCAGCAGCTTAGCTGGCGGGAGAACAGATACGCAGTATTTT.

CDR3 coding DNA: TGCGCCAGCAGCCAAGAGACAGGGGGCGGGATGAACACTGAAGCTTTCTTT. This encodes CASSQETGGGMNTEAFF. The rearrangement uses TRBV4-1 and TRBJ1-1; 10 nucleotides align to TRBD1. Germline CDR1 MGHRA, CDR2 YSYEKL. With 0 bases clipped from V and 0 bases from J, the junction kept 4 bases outside the gene matches. The CDR3 extends over 17 amino acids.

The CDR3 sequence: CASSRFAPHIAGGYNEQFF. Here the CDR3 DNA reads TGTGCCAGCAGCCGATTCGCCCCCCATATAGCGGGAGGGTACAATGAGCAGTTCTTC. V gene TRBV7-6 combines with J gene TRBJ2-1; 11 bases fit TRBD2. Germline assignment: CDR1 SGHVS and CDR2 FNYEAQ. The CDR3 has 19 amino acids. V was clipped by 5 bases and J by 4 bases; unmatched bases: 16.

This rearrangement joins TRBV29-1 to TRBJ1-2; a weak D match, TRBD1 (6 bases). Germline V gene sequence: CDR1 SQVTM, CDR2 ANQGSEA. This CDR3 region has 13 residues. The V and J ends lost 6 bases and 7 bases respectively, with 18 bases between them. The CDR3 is CSVPGEGSTGYTF. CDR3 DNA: TGCAGCGTCCCAGGGGAGGGGAGTACTGGCTACACCTTC. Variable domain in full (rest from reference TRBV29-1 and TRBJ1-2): SAVISQKPSRDICQRGTSLTIQCQVDSQVTMMFWYRQQPGQSLTLIATANQGSEATYESGFVIDKFPISRPNLTFSTLTVSNMSPEDSSIYLCSVPGEGSTGYTFGSGTRLTVV.

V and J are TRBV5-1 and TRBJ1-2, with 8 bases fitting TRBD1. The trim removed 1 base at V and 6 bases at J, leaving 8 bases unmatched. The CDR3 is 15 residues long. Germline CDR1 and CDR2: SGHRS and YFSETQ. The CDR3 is CASSLRTGKGDGYTF. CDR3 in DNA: TGCGCCAGCAGCTTGAGGACAGGGAAAGGGGATGGCTACACCTTC.

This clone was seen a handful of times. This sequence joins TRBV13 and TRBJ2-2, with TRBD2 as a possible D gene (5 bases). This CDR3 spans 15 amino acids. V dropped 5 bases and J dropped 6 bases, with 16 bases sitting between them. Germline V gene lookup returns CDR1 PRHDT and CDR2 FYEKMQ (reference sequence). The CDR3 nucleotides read TGTGCCAGCAGCGCAAGGACTTCTTCTCCCGGGGAGCTGTTTTTT. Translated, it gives CASSARTSSPGELFF. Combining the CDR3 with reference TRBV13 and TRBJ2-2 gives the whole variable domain AAGVIQSPRHLIKEKRETATLKCYPIPRHDTVYWYQQGPGQDPQFLISFYEKMQSDKGSIPDRFSAQQFSDYHSELNMSSLELGDSALYFCASSARTSSPGELFFGEGSRLTVL.

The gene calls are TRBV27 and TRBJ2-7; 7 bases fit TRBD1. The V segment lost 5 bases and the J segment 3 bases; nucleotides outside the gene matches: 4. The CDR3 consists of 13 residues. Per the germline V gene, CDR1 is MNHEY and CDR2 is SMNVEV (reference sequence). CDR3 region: CASSARQGYEQYV. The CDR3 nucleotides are TGTGCCAGCAGTGCCAGACAGGGCTACGAGCAGTACGTC.

The CDR3 region has the DNA TGTGCCAGCAGCTCGGCCCCAGCGGGAGTTAGCACCGGGGAGCTGTTTTTT. It specifies CASSSAPAGVSTGELFF. The rearrangement links TRBV13 to TRBJ2-2; 8 bases fit TRBD2. CDR1 and CDR2 (germline): PRHDT, FYEKMQ (reference sequence). J gave up 4 bases and V 4 bases, and 11 bases lay outside the gene matches. This CDR3 comprises 17 residues. Using reference TRBV13 and TRBJ2-2 for the parts outside the CDR3, the full variable domain is AAGVIQSPRHLIKEKRETATLKCYPIPRHDTVYWYQQGPGQDPQFLISFYEKMQSDKGSIPDRFSAQQFSDYHSELNMSSLELGDSALYFCASSSAPAGVSTGELFFGEGSRLTVL.

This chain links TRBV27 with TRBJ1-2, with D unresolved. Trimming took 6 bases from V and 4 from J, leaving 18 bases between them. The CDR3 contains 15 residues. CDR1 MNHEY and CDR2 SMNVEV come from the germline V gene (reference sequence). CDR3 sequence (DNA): TGTGCCAGCAGCCCAATCAGTGGCACCCTCTATGGCTACACCTTC. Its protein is CASSPISGTLYGYTF.

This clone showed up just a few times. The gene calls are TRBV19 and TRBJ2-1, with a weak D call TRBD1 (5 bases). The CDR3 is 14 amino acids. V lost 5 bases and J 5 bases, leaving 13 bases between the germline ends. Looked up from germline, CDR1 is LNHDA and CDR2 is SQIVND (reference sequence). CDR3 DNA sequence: TGTGCCAGTAGTCCTGCAGACAGCAACAATGAGCAGTTCTTC. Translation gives CASSPADSNNEQFF.

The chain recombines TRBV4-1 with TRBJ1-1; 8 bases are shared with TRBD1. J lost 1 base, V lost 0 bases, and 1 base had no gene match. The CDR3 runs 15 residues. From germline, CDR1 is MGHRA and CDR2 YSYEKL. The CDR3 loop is CASSQDGQGNTEAFF. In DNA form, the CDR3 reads TGCGCCAGCAGCCAAGACGGACAGGGGAACACTGAAGCTTTCTTT.

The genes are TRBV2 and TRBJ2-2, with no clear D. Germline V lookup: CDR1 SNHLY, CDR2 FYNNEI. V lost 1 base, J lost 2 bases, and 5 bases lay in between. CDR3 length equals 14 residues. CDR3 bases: TGTGCCAGCAGTGAAGGCAGTAACACCGGGGAGCTGTTTTTT. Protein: CASSEGSNTGELFF.

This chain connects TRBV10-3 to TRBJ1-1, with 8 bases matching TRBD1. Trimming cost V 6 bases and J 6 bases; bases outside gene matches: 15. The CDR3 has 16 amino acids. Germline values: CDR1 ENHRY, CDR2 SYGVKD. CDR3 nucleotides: TGTGCCATCAGCGCGATTTTACTAATGACAGGGGCTGAAGCTTTCTTT. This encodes CAISAILLMTGAEAFF.

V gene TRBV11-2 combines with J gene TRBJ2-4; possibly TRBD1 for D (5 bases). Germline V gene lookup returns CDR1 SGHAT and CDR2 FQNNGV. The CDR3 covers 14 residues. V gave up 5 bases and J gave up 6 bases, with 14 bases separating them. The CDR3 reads CASSAGPPPNIQYF. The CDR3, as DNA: TGTGCCAGCAGCGCAGGGCCGCCCCCAAACATTCAGTACTTC. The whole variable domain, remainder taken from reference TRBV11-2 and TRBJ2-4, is EAGVAQSPRYKIIEKRQSVAFWCNPISGHATLYWYQQILGQGPKLLIQFQNNGVVDDSQLPKDRFSAERLKGVDSTLKIQPAKLEDSAVYLCASSAGPPPNIQYFGAGTRLSVL.

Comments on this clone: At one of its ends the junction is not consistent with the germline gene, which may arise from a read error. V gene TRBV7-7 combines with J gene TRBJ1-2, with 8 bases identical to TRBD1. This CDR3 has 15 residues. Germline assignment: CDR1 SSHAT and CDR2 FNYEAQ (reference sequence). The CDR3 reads CASSSAGGCNYGYTF. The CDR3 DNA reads TGTGCTAGCAGCTCGGCAGGGGGCTGTAACTATGGCTACACCTTC.

The DNA for the CDR3 is TGTGCCAGCAGCTTGGGGTGGGCTAGCGGGATCTACGAGCAGTACGTC. Its protein is CASSLGWASGIYEQYV. The rearrangement uses TRBV5-5 and TRBJ2-7; TRBD2 aligns across 9 bases. The V segment lost 0 bases and the J segment 3 bases; nucleotides outside the gene matches: 7. This CDR3 comprises 16 residues. Germline CDR1 is SGHKS and CDR2 is YYEKEE (reference sequence).

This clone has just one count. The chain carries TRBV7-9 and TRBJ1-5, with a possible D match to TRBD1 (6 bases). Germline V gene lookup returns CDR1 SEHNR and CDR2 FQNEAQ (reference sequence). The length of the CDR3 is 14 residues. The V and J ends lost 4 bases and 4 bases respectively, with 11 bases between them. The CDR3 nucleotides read TGTGCCAGCAGCTCCCCTCAGGGGAATCAGCCCCAGCATTTT. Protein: CASSSPQGNQPQHF.

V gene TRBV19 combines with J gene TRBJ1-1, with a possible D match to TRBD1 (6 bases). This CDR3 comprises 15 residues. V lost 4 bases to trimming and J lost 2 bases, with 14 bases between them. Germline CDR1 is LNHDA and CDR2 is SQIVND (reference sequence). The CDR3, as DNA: TGTGCCAGTAGTAGGGGGCAGGGGAAAAACACTGAAGCTTTCTTT. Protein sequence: CASSRGQGKNTEAFF. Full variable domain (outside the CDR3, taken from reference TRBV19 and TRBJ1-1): DGGITQSPKYLFRKEGQNVTLSCEQNLNHDAMYWYRQDPGQGLRLIYYSQIVNDFQKGDIAEGYSVSREKKESFPLTVTSAQKNPTAFYLCASSRGQGKNTEAFFGQGTRLTVV.

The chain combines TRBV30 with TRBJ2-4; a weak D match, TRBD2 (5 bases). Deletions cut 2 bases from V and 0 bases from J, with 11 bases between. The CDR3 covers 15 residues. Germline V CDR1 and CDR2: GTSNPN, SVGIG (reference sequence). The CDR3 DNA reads TGTGCCTGGAGTTTAAGTGGAGGAGCCAAAAACATTCAGTACTTC. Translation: CAWSLSGGAKNIQYF.